This T cell receptor beta chain was obtained from a study of T cell repertoires in cytomegalovirus infection. V lost 0 bases and J 11 bases, leaving 11 bases between the germline ends. Germline lookup yields CDR1 SNHLY and CDR2 FYNNEI. CDR3 length: 13 amino acids. MiXCR, applied by TCRdb to the reads, yields one record per CDR3 protein. The profile shows hundreds of thousands of distinct CDR3 sequences, 17% of them singletons. This receptor was identified in a human donor in good health (CMV status not recorded). Some clones in this sample may be carry-over from other donors' samples. The sequencing input was PBMCs. The V call is TRBV2, the J call TRBJ2-1, with D hard to call. CDR3 region: CASSEARDTKQFF. The CDR3 DNA reads as TGTGCCAGCAGTGAAGCGAGAGACACTAAGCAGTTCTTC.